The clone carrying this T cell receptor beta chain was found once. Its antigen is not identified. Sequencing used immunoSEQ multiplex PCR; TCRdb keeps in-frame clones, though not all of them. The table shows about 5,600 clones, with approximately 85% occurring only once. The sample is drawn from a study of T cell repertoires in ileal Crohn's disease. Study-wide context: About 40% were active smokers at surgery; median disease duration was around 8 years.

After removal of 4 bases from V and 0 bases from J, the junction contained 6 bases not matched to a gene. This CDR3 has 17 residues. CDR1 and CDR2 from the germline V gene are MNHNS and SASEGT. Study observations and caveats: Endoscopic recurrence occurred in every patient whose clonality exceeded 26.8%. Compared with non-smokers, active smokers at surgery showed more clonal expansions.

The chain couples TRBV6-1 to TRBJ2-2; TRBD1 matches 9 bases. This receptor was taken from an adult with Crohn's disease. Sequencing input: ileal tissue. The CDR3 spells CASSGLGTGPNTGELFF. CDR3 nucleotide sequence: TGTGCCAGCAGTGGACTGGGGACAGGGCCGAACACCGGGGAGCTGTTTTTT.